This T cell receptor beta chain is from a study of spatial heterogeneity in lung cancer. Study-level background: Detection consistently captured more beta-chain sequences than alpha-chain sequences. Study results and limitations: Tumors with more nonsynonymous mutations had more expanded intratumoral alpha and beta TCRs.

CDR3 length: 15 amino acids. Germline-derived CDR1 and CDR2 are SNHLY and FYNNEI. Between the trimmed V and J ends, which lost 7 bases and 0 bases, there was a span of 13 bases. In the case of this clonotype: What it binds is unknown.

TCRdb re-analysed the 5' RACE reads in MiXCR, keeping a single row per CDR3 protein. The data show 3,000 or so distinct CDR3 sequences, about a sixth seen once. Specified time point: sample taken at primary tumor resection. This sequence originates from a male donor with early-stage non-small cell lung cancer. This specimen consisted of lung tumor tissue, obtained at surgery. The chain is built from TRBV2 and TRBJ1-5, with D uncertain. Here the CDR3 DNA reads TGTGCCAGCACCAAGGGTCTACTTAGCAATCAGCCCCAGCATTTT. It yields the protein CASTKGLLSNQPQHF.